The rows below give T cell receptor beta chains drawn from one sample of a study of cytomegalovirus exposure and HLA in healthy donors. The data were produced by immunoSEQ multiplex PCR, yet TCRdb's version contains in-frame clones alone and is incomplete. The sample yields 140,000 to 150,000 clones, about 75% seen once. Sequencing was done on a sample of PBMCs. The receptors originated from a man aged 25 to 45 in good health and CMV-seronegative. The CDR3 runs from the conserved cysteine through the conserved F or W.

v_call: TRBV7-6; j_call: TRBJ2-7; cdr3_aa: CASSPGEGTYEQYF
v_call: TRBV5-6; j_call: TRBJ2-1; cdr3_aa: CASSAGQNEQFF
v_call: TRBV5-4; j_call: TRBJ2-7; cdr3_aa: CASSPRQGGVEQYF
v_call: TRBV28; j_call: TRBJ1-1; cdr3_aa: CASSFTGGRPEAFF
v_call: TRBV6-1; j_call: .; cdr3_aa: CASSPGQSPEQYF
v_call: TRBV5-1; j_call: TRBJ1-5; cdr3_aa: CASSLGSGTGYEPQHF
v_call: TRBV6-6; j_call: TRBJ1-2; cdr3_aa: CASSEAGGNGYTF
v_call: TRBV7-2; j_call: TRBJ1-6; cdr3_aa: CASSTGAESPLHF
v_call: TRBV28; j_call: TRBJ2-5; cdr3_aa: CASRSGQGAELETQYF
v_call: TRBV7-2; j_call: TRBJ2-7; cdr3_aa: CASSSGTNTYEQYF
v_call: TRBV2; j_call: TRBJ1-2; cdr3_aa: CASRGQGGYGYTF
v_call: TRBV7-9; j_call: TRBJ1-1; cdr3_aa: CASSLGSGNTEAFF
v_call: TRBV7-2; j_call: TRBJ1-1; cdr3_aa: CASSLGRTANTEAFF
v_call: TRBV19; j_call: TRBJ1-3; cdr3_aa: CASSWDRGSGNTIYF
v_call: TRBV28; j_call: .; cdr3_aa: CASSLHGTGSAYEQYF
v_call: TRBV29-1; j_call: TRBJ2-7; cdr3_aa: CSVGLETYEQYF
v_call: TRBV4-1; j_call: TRBJ1-5; cdr3_aa: CASSQDPRHYQPQHF
v_call: TRBV29-1; j_call: TRBJ1-3; cdr3_aa: CSVDPGGGNTIYF
v_call: TRBV5-6; j_call: TRBJ2-1; cdr3_aa: CASSYLGREDNEQFF
v_call: TRBV9; j_call: TRBJ2-7; cdr3_aa: CASSTGTGSYEQYF
v_call: TRBV21-1; j_call: TRBJ1-4; cdr3_aa: CASSKVQGANEKLFF
v_call: TRBV5-1; j_call: TRBJ2-7; cdr3_aa: CASSLEAGLAGVYEQYF
v_call: TRBV2; j_call: TRBJ2-3; cdr3_aa: CASADFYTDTQYF
v_call: TRBV9; j_call: TRBJ1-4; cdr3_aa: CASSPGTARNEKLFF
v_call: TRBV19; j_call: TRBJ1-1; cdr3_aa: CASQGDTEAFF
v_call: TRBV29-1; j_call: TRBJ2-7; cdr3_aa: CSVDLTGDSTYEQYF
v_call: TRBV5-1; j_call: TRBJ1-1; cdr3_aa: CASSVQGWDTEAFF
v_call: TRBV5-4; j_call: TRBJ1-5; cdr3_aa: CASSLDSNQPQHF
v_call: TRBV5-1; j_call: TRBJ2-6; cdr3_aa: CASSLKSGAGANGLTF
v_call: TRBV19; j_call: TRBJ2-7; cdr3_aa: CASSIDSEPSYEQYF
v_call: TRBV30; j_call: TRBJ1-2; cdr3_aa: CAWSVTGANYGYTF
v_call: TRBV5-1; j_call: TRBJ2-6; cdr3_aa: CASSLGDFSGANVLTF
v_call: TRBV6-1; j_call: TRBJ2-3; cdr3_aa: CASSDPTGWDTQYF
v_call: TRBV9; j_call: TRBJ2-3; cdr3_aa: CASSAGDRPRDTQYF
v_call: TRBV6-6; j_call: TRBJ1-5; cdr3_aa: CASRGGQGGQPQHF